One and the same sample provided the 29 T cell receptor beta chains below, sequenced in a study of cytomegalovirus exposure and HLA in healthy donors. Profiling relied on immunoSEQ multiplex PCR, and the TCRdb table lists in-frame clones only, not all of them. The sample has over 120,000 clones, approximately 89% seen once. Sample: PBMCs. These receptors were taken from a woman in her late teens or twenties in good health and CMV-seropositive.

The chain joins TRBV2 to TRBJ1-1, with 10 bases fitting TRBD1. This CDR3 comprises 15 residues. V lost 4 bases and J lost 5; bases outside the gene matches: 7. CDR1 and CDR2 (germline): SNHLY, FYNNEI. The CDR3 bases are TGTGCCAGCAGTGGGGACAGGGGCCGTGGAACTGAAGCTTTCTTT. This encodes CASSGDRGRGTEAFF. The full variable domain, completed using reference TRBV2 and TRBJ1-1, is EPEVTQTPSHQVTQMGQEVILRCVPISNHLYFYWYRQILGQKVEFLVSFYNNEISEKSEIFDDQFSVERPDGSNFTLKIRSTKLEDSAMYFCASSGDRGRGTEAFFGQGTRLTVV.

The CDR3 coding sequence is TGTGCCAGCAGTATCACACAAACGGGCTACACCTTC. Translation gives CASSITQTGYTF. This chain connects TRBV28 to TRBJ1-2; D is uncertain. Germline CDR1 MDHEN, CDR2 SYDVKM. The V end lost 5 bases, the J end lost 8 bases, and 12 bases lay between the germline ends. This CDR3 contains 12 residues.

This clone was counted a few times. The V call is TRBV25-1, the J call TRBJ1-5; 7 bases are a match to TRBD1. This CDR3 has 14 residues. Unmatched junction bases numbered 2, after V lost 4 bases and J lost 2 bases. Germline CDR1 reads MGHDK; CDR2 reads SYGVNS. The CDR3 DNA is TGTGCCAGCAGTGGAGACAGGGGCAATCAGCCCCAGCATTTT. Translation: CASSGDRGNQPQHF.

The chain has TRBV6-5 and TRBJ2-5, with 9 bases lining up with TRBD1. Germline V CDR1 and CDR2: MNHEY, SVGAGI. This CDR3 comprises 14 residues. V lost 0 bases to trimming and J lost 5 bases; unmatched junction nucleotides: 1. The CDR3 DNA sequence: TGTGCCAGCAGTTACTCAGGGACAGGGGAGACCCAGTACTTC. Protein: CASSYSGTGETQYF.

The V and J genes are TRBV5-4 and TRBJ2-2; 9 positions match TRBD1. Germline trimming cut 4 bases from V and 6 bases from J; bases unmatched to any gene: 13. Germline CDR1 reads SGHNT; CDR2 reads YYREEE (reference sequence). The CDR3 sequence is 17 residues long. CDR3 sequence reads: CASSPVGTGRLAGELFF. The CDR3 nucleotides are TGTGCCAGCAGCCCCGTAGGGACAGGGAGGTTGGCCGGGGAGCTGTTTTTT.

The V and J genes are TRBV5-5 and TRBJ1-5; 7 nucleotides match TRBD1. The V gene end was trimmed by 1 base and the J gene end by 5 bases; junction bases not matched to a gene: 3. The CDR3 spans 14 residues. Germline V lookup: CDR1 SGHKS, CDR2 YYEKEE (reference sequence). Here the CDR3 DNA reads TGTGCCAGCAGCTTGCGAACAGGGGATCAGCCCCAGCATTTT. Protein: CASSLRTGDQPQHF.

The chain is built from TRBV4-3 and TRBJ1-4, with D perhaps matching TRBD1 (5 bases). Germline V gives CDR1 LGHNA, CDR2 YSLEER. V was pared by 2 bases and J by 0 bases, with 13 bases between. The CDR3 extends over 17 amino acids. For the CDR3, the DNA is TGCGCCAGCAGCCAACACGACCAGGGTGCAACTAATGAAAAACTGTTTTTT. Residues: CASSQHDQGATNEKLFF.

This clone was detected once. The rearrangement uses TRBV2 and TRBJ2-7; 10 nucleotides line up with TRBD1. The V segment lost 4 bases and the J segment 5 bases; nucleotides outside the gene matches: 5. Germline V gives CDR1 SNHLY, CDR2 FYNNEI. The CDR3 length is 14 residues. The CDR3: CASSARQGADEQYF. The CDR3 DNA sequence: TGTGCCAGCAGTGCCAGACAGGGGGCGGACGAGCAGTACTTC.

The rearrangement joins TRBV12-5 to TRBJ1-2; weak D call: TRBD1 (6 bases). Germline-derived CDR1 and CDR2 are LGHNT and FRNRAP. Trimming removed 3 bases at V and 0 bases at J, with 11 bases between. The CDR3 consists of 15 residues. The DNA for the CDR3 is TGTGCTAGTGGTTTTAGGGGGTATGCTAACTATGGCTACACCTTC. Its translation is CASGFRGYANYGYTF.

This chain connects TRBV7-6 to TRBJ1-1; D ambiguous. Germline-derived CDR1 and CDR2 are SGHVS and FNYEAQ. With 5 bases removed from V and 0 bases from J, the gap between germline ends came to 4 bases. The CDR3 sequence is 12 residues long. Written as DNA, the CDR3 is TGTGCCAGCAGCACAATGAACACTGAAGCTTTCTTT. This encodes CASSTMNTEAFF.

The rearrangement links TRBV10-3 to TRBJ2-3, with TRBD2 identical over 12 bases. The junction had 6 bases not matched to a gene; V was cut back by 0 bases and J by 2 bases. Germline CDR1 is ENHRY and CDR2 is SYGVKD. This CDR3 has 18 amino acids. CDR3 protein: CAISESTLAGGDTDTQYF. CDR3 coding DNA: TGTGCCATCAGTGAGTCGACCCTAGCGGGGGGGGACACAGATACGCAGTATTTT.

V gene TRBV6-5 combines with J gene TRBJ2-7, with 10 bases fitting TRBD1. CDR1 and CDR2 (germline): MNHEY, SVGAGI. The CDR3 totals 15 residues. Trimming cost V 5 bases and J 4 bases; bases outside gene matches: 8. The CDR3 DNA reads as TGTGCCAGCAGTATGGACAGGGGGAGGGTGTACGAGCAGTACTTC. It is translated as CASSMDRGRVYEQYF.

The V call is TRBV9, the J call TRBJ2-7; 7 nucleotides line up with TRBD1. Germline V lookup: CDR1 SGDLS, CDR2 YYNGEE. The CDR3 totals 14 residues. V was pared by 3 bases and J by 1 base, with 4 bases of the junction left unmatched. As DNA, the CDR3 is TGTGCCAGCAGCGCATCGACAGGGTCCTACGAGCAGTACTTC. Translating gives CASSASTGSYEQYF.

The J gene is TRBJ1-6, the V gene TRBV6-5; no clear D. V was shortened by 5 bases and J by 7 bases, with 9 bases between the two germline ends. The germline CDR1 and CDR2 sequences are MNHEY and SVGAGI. The CDR3 has 13 amino acids. In nucleotides, the CDR3 is TGTGCCAGCAGTGAAGATCGGAATTCACCCCTCCACTTT. This encodes CASSEDRNSPLHF.

The chain joins TRBV19 to TRBJ2-7, with 9 bases aligning to TRBD1. Germline loops: CDR1 LNHDA, CDR2 SQIVND (reference sequence). V trimming: 3 bases; J trimming: 7 bases; junction bases outside the gene matches: 13. The CDR3 spans 16 residues. As DNA, the CDR3 is TGTGCCAGTAGTATTAACCGCGGGACAGGGACAGGGGAGCAGTACTTC. Translated, it gives CASSINRGTGTGEQYF.

The rearrangement uses TRBV7-6 and TRBJ2-1; TRBD2 matches 7 bases. This CDR3 is built from 13 residues. V trimming: 5 bases; J trimming: 8 bases; junction bases outside the gene matches: 6. CDR1 and CDR2 (germline): SGHVS, FNYEAQ. The CDR3 DNA reads TGTGCCAGCAGCCTAGGTCGGGAGGATGAGCAGTTCTTC. This codes for CASSLGREDEQFF.

This clone turned up a few times. V usage is TRBV7-2 and J usage is TRBJ1-2; D call uncertain. Germline V lookup: CDR1 SGHTA, CDR2 FQGNSA. V was trimmed by 4 bases and J by 8 bases, leaving 17 bases between them. The CDR3 totals 14 residues. This CDR3 is CASSSRHLGDGYTF. The CDR3 nucleotides are TGTGCCAGCAGCTCCCGCCATCTTGGAGACGGCTACACCTTC.

This rearrangement joins TRBV5-8 to TRBJ1-5; 7 nucleotides line up with TRBD1. The CDR3 contains 17 residues. Germline loops: CDR1 SGHTS, CDR2 YDEGEE. V shed 6 bases, J shed 4 bases, and the junction held 16 bases outside the gene matches. The CDR3 region is CASTTPRGGQPNQPQHF. The CDR3 region has the DNA TGTGCCAGCACCACACCTCGGGGGGGACAGCCAAATCAGCCCCAGCATTTT.

The gene calls are TRBV28 and TRBJ1-1; 11 nucleotides align to TRBD1. The CDR3 covers 14 residues. V was pared by 8 bases and J by 8 bases, with 10 bases of the junction left unmatched. CDR1 MDHEN and CDR2 SYDVKM come from the germline V gene. The CDR3 reads CASSLPGQGVEAFF. CDR3 nucleotide sequence: TGTGCCAGCTCCCTTCCGGGACAGGGGGTAGAAGCTTTCTTT.

This clone was seen only once. The rearrangement joins TRBV28 to TRBJ1-1; no clear D. The V end lost 10 bases, the J end lost 0 bases, and 15 bases lay between the germline ends. The CDR3 contains 14 residues. Germline lookup yields CDR1 MDHEN and CDR2 SYDVKM. The CDR3 DNA sequence: TGTGCCACCAGACATTGGTCCATGAACACTGAAGCTTTCTTT. This translates into CATRHWSMNTEAFF.

This clone was counted once. This sequence joins TRBV29-1 and TRBJ2-2; D is ambiguous. Between the trimmed V and J ends, which lost 4 bases and 2 bases, there was a span of 11 bases. The CDR3 sequence is 14 residues long. CDR1 and CDR2 (germline): SQVTM, ANQGSEA. The DNA of the CDR3 is TGCAGCGTTGCGGTGCCTATTAACACCGGGGAGCTGTTTTTT. Translated: CSVAVPINTGELFF.

The chain uses TRBV2 and TRBJ2-5, with TRBD2 matching over 8 bases. The CDR3 length is 20 residues. In germline, CDR1 is SNHLY, CDR2 FYNNEI. Losses at the gene ends were 3 bases for V and 0 bases for J; bases not matched to a gene: 18. Here the CDR3 DNA reads TGTGCCAGCAGTGACGAAGGTTCGTACAGCGGGGGAGAGTACCAAGAGACCCAGTACTTC. It encodes CASSDEGSYSGGEYQETQYF. Supplemented by reference TRBV2 and TRBJ2-5, the full variable domain reads EPEVTQTPSHQVTQMGQEVILRCVPISNHLYFYWYRQILGQKVEFLVSFYNNEISEKSEIFDDQFSVERPDGSNFTLKIRSTKLEDSAMYFCASSDEGSYSGGEYQETQYFGPGTRLLVL.

V and J are TRBV2 and TRBJ1-1; possible D gene TRBD1, 5 bases. Between the trimmed V and J ends, which lost 6 bases and 7 bases, there was a span of 12 bases. Germline loops: CDR1 SNHLY, CDR2 FYNNEI. This CDR3 comprises 12 residues. The CDR3 coding sequence is TGTGCCAGCAGATCAGACAGCAATGAAGCTTTCTTT. Translated, it gives CASRSDSNEAFF.

This chain connects TRBV5-5 to TRBJ2-7; weak D call: TRBD2 (5 bases). Looked up from germline, CDR1 is SGHKS and CDR2 is YYEKEE (reference sequence). Deletions cut 2 bases from V and 3 bases from J, with 12 bases between. The CDR3 is 14 amino acids. In DNA form, the CDR3 reads TGTGCCAGCAGCTTTTGGGGAGTTGGCTACGAGCAGTACTTC. Its translation: CASSFWGVGYEQYF.

This clone was seen a handful of times. CDR3 in DNA: TGTGCCACCAGCATCCAACGGGGGGGAGGAGAGGGCTACACCTTC. Translation: CATSIQRGGGEGYTF. This rearrangement joins TRBV15 to TRBJ1-2, with TRBD1 as a possible D gene (5 bases). V shed 4 bases and J shed 8 bases, with 20 bases lying between them. CDR3 size: 15 residues. Germline values: CDR1 LNHNV, CDR2 YYDKDF (reference sequence).

This clone was seen only once. This sequence joins TRBV6-5 and TRBJ2-7; TRBD2 is a possible D gene (6 bases). With 6 bases removed from V and 5 bases from J, the gap between germline ends came to 20 bases. Germline CDR1 is MNHEY and CDR2 is SVGAGI. The CDR3 length is 15 residues. As DNA, the CDR3 is TGTGCCAGCAGCCCGACGGGTCAGGGAGGCGACGAGCAGTACTTC. Amino acids: CASSPTGQGGDEQYF.

The rearrangement links TRBV19 to TRBJ1-1; possible D gene TRBD1, 6 bases. There are 15 residues in the CDR3. Trimming removed 2 bases from V and 4 bases from J, with 14 bases in between. Germline V lookup: CDR1 LNHDA, CDR2 SQIVND (reference sequence). CDR3 DNA sequence: TGTGCCAGTAGTATAATTCCGGGACATTCCACTGAAGCTTTCTTT. Translating gives CASSIIPGHSTEAFF.

About this clone itself: Germline and junction disagree at one end, which may indicate a read error. V usage is TRBV14 and J usage is TRBJ2-7; perhaps TRBD1 as D (6 bases). Germline lookup yields CDR1 SGHDN and CDR2 FVKESK. The CDR3 contains 15 residues. The CDR3 DNA follows: TGTGCCAGCAGCCAAAAGACAGGCTCCCTCTACGGGCAGTACTTC. Translation gives CASSQKTGSLYGQYF.

The chain joins TRBV14 to TRBJ2-1, with TRBD2 matching over 13 bases. Germline trimming cut 6 bases from V and 6 bases from J; bases unmatched to any gene: 8. In germline, CDR1 is SGHDN, CDR2 FVKESK. This CDR3 region has 16 residues. The CDR3 DNA reads as TGTGCCAGCAGGACTAGCGGGGGGTTTCGAGGCAATGAGCAGTTCTTC. This sequence encodes CASRTSGGFRGNEQFF.